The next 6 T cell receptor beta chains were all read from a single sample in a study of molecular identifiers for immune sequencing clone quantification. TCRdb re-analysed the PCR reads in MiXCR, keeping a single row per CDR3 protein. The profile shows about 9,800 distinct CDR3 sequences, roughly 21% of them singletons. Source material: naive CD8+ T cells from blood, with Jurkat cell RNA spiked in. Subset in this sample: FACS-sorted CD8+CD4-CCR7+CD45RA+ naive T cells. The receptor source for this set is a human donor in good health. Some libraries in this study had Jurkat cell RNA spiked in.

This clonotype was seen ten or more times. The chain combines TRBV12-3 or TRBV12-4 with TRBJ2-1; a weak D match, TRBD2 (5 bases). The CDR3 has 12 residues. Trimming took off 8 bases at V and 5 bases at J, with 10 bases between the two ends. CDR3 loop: CASGENNNEQFF. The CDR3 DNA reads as TGTGCCAGCGGGGAGAACAACAATGAGCAGTTCTTC.

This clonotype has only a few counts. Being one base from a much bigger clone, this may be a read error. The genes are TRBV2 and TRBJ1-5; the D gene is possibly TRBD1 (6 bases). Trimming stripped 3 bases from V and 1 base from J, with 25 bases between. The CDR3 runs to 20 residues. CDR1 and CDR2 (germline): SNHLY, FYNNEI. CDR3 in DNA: TGTGCCAGCAGTGAGGGACCCACAGGGTCTAGGGGAAAAAGCAATCAGCCCCAGCATTTT. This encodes CASSEGPTGSRGKSNQPQHF. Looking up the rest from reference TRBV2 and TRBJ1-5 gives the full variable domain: EPEVTQTPSHQVTQMGQEVILRCVPISNHLYFYWYRQILGQKVEFLVSFYNNEISEKSEIFDDQFSVERPDGSNFTLKIRSTKLEDSAMYFCASSEGPTGSRGKSNQPQHFGDGTRLSIL.

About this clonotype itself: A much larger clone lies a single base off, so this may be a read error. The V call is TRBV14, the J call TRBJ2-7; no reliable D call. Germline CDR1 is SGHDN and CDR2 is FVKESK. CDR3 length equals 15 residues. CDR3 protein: CTSSQDGDRVNEQYF. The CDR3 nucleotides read TGTACCAGCAGCCAAGATGGAGATAGGGTTAACGAGCAGTACTTC.

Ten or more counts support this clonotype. This CDR3 is CASSDKLTDTQYF. Written as DNA, the CDR3 is TGTGCCAGTAGTGATAAGTTGACAGATACGCAGTATTTT. The rearrangement links TRBV19 to TRBJ2-3; D is ambiguous. The CDR3 runs 13 residues. From germline, CDR1 is LNHDA and CDR2 SQIVND (reference sequence). V was shortened by 5 bases and J by 3 bases, with 9 bases between the two germline ends.

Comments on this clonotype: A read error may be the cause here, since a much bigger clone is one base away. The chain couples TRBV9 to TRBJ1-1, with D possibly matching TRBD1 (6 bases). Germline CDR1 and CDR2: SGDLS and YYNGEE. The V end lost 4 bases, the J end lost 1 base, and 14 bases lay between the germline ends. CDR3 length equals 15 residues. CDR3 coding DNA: TGTGCCAGCAGCCCGAGTGGGGGCCCGAACACTGAAGCTTTCTTT. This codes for CASSPSGGPNTEAFF.

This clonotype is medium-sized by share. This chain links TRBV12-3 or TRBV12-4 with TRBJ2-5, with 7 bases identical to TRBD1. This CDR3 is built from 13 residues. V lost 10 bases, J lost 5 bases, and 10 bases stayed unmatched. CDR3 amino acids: CAISFGQAETQYF. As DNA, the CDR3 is TGTGCCATCTCTTTCGGACAGGCCGAGACCCAGTACTTC.